A selection of T cell receptor beta chains follows, all from one sample in a study of cytomegalovirus exposure and HLA in healthy donors. The repertoire was sequenced with immunoSEQ multiplex PCR; TCRdb's copy has only in-frame clones and lacks some. This sample has roughly 100,000 clones, with around 77% found just once. Material for sequencing was PBMCs. These TCRs come from a man aged 50-60 years in good health and CMV-seropositive. CDR3s include the opening cysteine and the closing phenylalanine or tryptophan. A D gene is named only where the DNA matches it firmly. Not every row has a clone size; where given, it reads once, few, many or a size class.

size	length	D	V	J	CDR3	DNA
NA	16	NA	TRBV7-9	TRBJ1-1	CASSLGLGELNTEAFF	TGTGCCAGCAGCTTAGGACTCGGGGAGTTGAACACTGAAGCTTTCTTT
NA	12	NA	TRBV2	TRBJ1-4	CASSDRDEKLFF	TGTGCCAGCAGTGACCGGGATGAAAAACTGTTTTTT
few	15	TRBD2	TRBV25-1	TRBJ2-7	CASSEYEAGGDEQYF	TGTGCCAGCAGTGAATACGAGGCGGGAGGGGACGAGCAGTACTTC
NA	16	NA	TRBV28	TRBJ2-7	CASIPRGLDGTYEQYF	TGTGCCAGCATCCCTAGGGGCCTAGACGGAACCTACGAGCAGTACTTC
NA	12	NA	TRBV11-2	TRBJ1-2	CASSRSQYGYTF	TGTGCCAGCAGCCGATCTCAGTATGGCTACACCTTC
NA	15	NA	TRBV4-1	TRBJ2-1	CASSQDTSSYNEQFF	TGCGCCAGCAGCCAAGATACTAGCTCCTACAATGAGCAGTTCTTC
NA	15	NA	TRBV2	TRBJ2-7	CASSAQGGVSYEQYF	TGTGCCAGCAGTGCACAGGGGGGGGTTTCCTACGAGCAGTACTTC
few	15	TRBD1	TRBV15	TRBJ2-7	CATSRDRTGESEQYF	TGTGCCACCAGCAGAGATCGTACAGGGGAAAGCGAGCAGTACTTC
NA	14	TRBD2	TRBV9	TRBJ2-7	CASSVGGGAEEQYF	TGTGCCAGCAGCGTAGGGGGAGGGGCAGAGGAGCAGTACTTC
NA	16	NA	TRBV18	TRBJ2-3	CASSLPPGTSTDTQYF	TGTGCCAGCTCCCTACCACCGGGAACTAGCACAGATACGCAGTATTTT
NA	14	NA	TRBV9	TRBJ1-1	CASSETAKGTEAFF	TGTGCCAGCAGCGAGACAGCGAAGGGCACTGAAGCTTTCTTT
NA	15	NA	TRBV15	TRBJ2-6	CATQGGNSGANVLTF	TGTGCCACCCAGGGAGGAAACTCTGGGGCCAACGTCCTGACTTTC
NA	15	TRBD2	TRBV7-8	TRBJ2-1	CASSQTSGAYNEQFF	TGTGCCAGCAGCCAAACTAGCGGGGCCTACAATGAGCAGTTCTTC
NA	11	NA	TRBV14	TRBJ2-4	CASSQGNIQYF	TGTGCCAGCAGCCAGGGCAACATTCAGTACTTC
NA	19	TRBD2	TRBV7-9	TRBJ2-1	CASSSLHGTSGSSYNEQFF	TGTGCCAGCAGCTCCTTGCACGGGACTAGCGGCTCATCCTACAATGAGCAGTTCTTC
NA	15	NA	TRBV5-1	TRBJ2-7	CASSLVDAGIYEQYF	TGCGCCAGCAGCTTGGTTGATGCAGGGATCTACGAGCAGTACTTC
NA	15	TRBD1	TRBV28	TRBJ1-4	CASSGGTATNEKLFF	TGTGCCAGCAGTGGTGGGACAGCAACTAATGAAAAACTGTTTTTT
NA	14	NA	TRBV19	TRBJ2-7	CASNSRDTPYEQYF	TGTGCCAGTAATTCTCGGGACACCCCCTACGAGCAGTACTTC
few	15	NA	TRBV27	TRBJ2-2	CASSLWSGSTGELFF	TGTGCCAGCAGTTTATGGTCCGGGAGCACCGGGGAGCTGTTTTTT
NA	11	NA	TRBV20-1	TRBJ1-1	CSALDRGKAFF	TGCAGTGCTCTGGACAGAGGGAAAGCTTTCTTT
NA	16	NA	TRBV2	TRBJ2-1	CASSEDLAYKYNEQFF	TGTGCCAGCAGTGAGGACCTAGCTTATAAGTACAATGAGCAGTTCTTC
NA	17	NA	TRBV14	TRBJ2-1	CASSQESGSWGYNEQFF	TGTGCCAGCAGCCAAGAATCAGGGTCCTGGGGTTACAATGAGCAGTTCTTC
NA	14	NA	TRBV4-1	TRBJ1-1	CASSQQGMNTEAFF	TGCGCCAGCAGCCAACAGGGGATGAACACTGAAGCTTTCTTT
NA	15	NA	TRBV6-1	TRBJ2-3	CASKEGGSTTDTQYF	TGTGCAAGCAAGGAGGGGGGGTCTACGACAGATACGCAGTATTTT
NA	14	TRBD1	TRBV6-6	TRBJ2-7	CASSRTGDSYEQYF	TGTGCCAGCAGCCGGACAGGGGACAGCTACGAGCAGTACTTC
NA	13	NA	TRBV19	TRBJ1-5	CASSTLRTAPQHF	TGTGCCAGTAGCACCCTCCGAACTGCGCCCCAGCATTTT
NA	13	NA	TRBV5-1	TRBJ2-1	CASSLVLRVEQFF	TGCGCCAGCAGCTTGGTCCTCCGGGTTGAGCAGTTCTTC
few	14	TRBD1	TRBV6-5	TRBJ1-2	CASSLNPTGYGYTF	TGTGCCAGCAGTCTCAACCCGACAGGGTATGGCTACACCTTC
NA	14	NA	TRBV27	TRBJ1-5	CASSVGRGNQPQHF	TGTGCCAGCAGCGTAGGGAGGGGTAATCAGCCCCAGCATTTT
NA	20	NA	TRBV28	TRBJ1-5	CASSSPRGFNSRRFNQPQHF	TGTGCCAGCAGTTCCCCCAGGGGATTCAACAGTCGGCGATTCAATCAGCCCCAGCATTTT
NA	19	TRBD2	TRBV6-4	TRBJ2-2	CASSADSGSPFSNTGELFF	TGTGCCAGCAGTGCCGACAGCGGGAGTCCCTTCTCGAACACCGGGGAGCTGTTTTTT
NA	21	TRBD2	TRBV6-1	TRBJ2-2	CASSEYPRGLAGRVNTGELFF	TGTGCCAGCAGTGAATATCCCCGGGGACTAGCGGGGAGGGTTAACACCGGGGAGCTGTTTTTT
NA	15	NA	TRBV19	TRBJ1-5	CASSTTVGSNQPQHF	TGTGCCAGTAGTACGACAGTCGGGAGCAATCAGCCCCAGCATTTT
once	14	TRBD1	TRBV15	TRBJ1-2	CATSSGQGADGYTF	TGTGCCACCAGCTCGGGACAGGGGGCGGATGGCTACACCTTC
few	12	NA	TRBV30	TRBJ1-1	CAWRGGSGGAFF	TGTGCCTGGAGAGGAGGGAGCGGTGGGGCTTTCTTT
NA	13	TRBD1	TRBV5-4	TRBJ1-5	CASSTGVGQPQHF	TGTGCCAGCAGTACAGGGGTGGGGCAGCCCCAGCATTTT
NA	15	TRBD2	TRBV28	TRBJ2-3	CASSRLAGVVDTQYF	TGTGCCAGCAGTCGACTAGCGGGAGTTGTAGATACGCAGTATTTT
NA	14	TRBD2	TRBV10-3	TRBJ2-3	CAISSSGTADTQYF	TGTGCCATCAGTAGTAGCGGGACGGCAGATACGCAGTATTTT
NA	15	TRBD2	TRBV30	TRBJ2-3	CAWTAGLAGTDTQYF	TGTGCCTGGACAGCGGGACTAGCGGGCACAGATACGCAGTATTTT
NA	15	TRBD2	TRBV2	TRBJ2-7	CASSAGTSARGEQYF	TGTGCCAGCAGCGCGGGGACTAGCGCCCGCGGGGAGCAGTACTTC
NA	14	NA	TRBV10-1	TRBJ2-7	CASSETRLRDEQYF	TGCGCCAGCAGTGAGACTCGCCTTCGAGACGAGCAGTACTTC
NA	14	NA	TRBV5-5	TRBJ2-7	CASSLLGGDLEKYF	TGTGCCAGCAGCCTTTTGGGGGGAGATTTAGAGAAGTACTTC
few	16	NA	TRBV30	TRBJ2-2	CAWSVSREPEHRGAVF	TGTGCCTGGAGTGTCTCCCGGGAACCCGAACACCGGGGAGCTGTTTTT
NA	15	NA	TRBV30	TRBJ1-5	CAWSGGMGSNQPQHF	TGTGCCTGGAGTGGGGGCATGGGGAGCAATCAGCCCCAGCATTTT
NA	14	TRBD1	TRBV30	TRBJ1-4	CAWSLGQGGEKLFF	TGTGCCTGGAGTCTAGGACAGGGAGGTGAAAAACTGTTTTTT